The 25 T cell receptor beta chains below were found in one sample sequenced in a study of regulatory T cells in long-lasting Graves disease. Construction of the TCR beta libraries employed iRepertoire HTBI primers in conjunction with Arm-PCR of CDR3 regions. Each CDR3 protein is one row after TCRdb ran MiXCR on the multiplex PCR reads. The table records fewer than 500,000 distinct CDR3 sequences, around 16% of them present only once. Sample time point: newly diagnosed GD, antithyroid drugs for less than 3 months. RNA isolated from PBMCs was used to make the TCR library. These records were also assigned to another study, of T cells in Graves' hyperthyroidism and ophthalmopathy.

Sample: peripheral blood mononuclear cells (PBMCs), taken at new diagnosis, from a patient treated with antithyroid drugs. The receptors come from a middle-aged man with Graves disease.

This chain connects TRBV5-1 to TRBJ2-2; D uncertain. V lost 10 bases, J lost 8 bases, and 15 bases lay in between. The CDR3 sequence is 12 residues long. Germline loops: CDR1 SGHRS, CDR2 YFSETQ. Written as DNA, the CDR3 is TGCGCCGTCCGGAATACTCCGGGGGAGCTGTTTTTT. It specifies CAVRNTPGELFF. The full variable domain, in which reference TRBV5-1 and TRBJ2-2 provide the parts outside the CDR3, is KAGVTQTPRYLIKTRGQQVTLSCSPISGHRSVSWYQQTPGQGLQFLFEYFSETQRNKGNFPGRFSGRQFSNSRSEMNVSTLELGDSALYLCAVRNTPGELFFGEGSRLTVL.

Many counts were recorded for this clonotype. CDR3 coding DNA: TGCGCCAGCAGCCAAGACAGCAACACTGAAGCTTTCTTT. Its protein product is CASSQDSNTEAFF. The rearrangement links TRBV5-1 to TRBJ1-1, with D possibly TRBD1 on 5 matching bases. This CDR3 has 13 amino acids. Germline V lookup: CDR1 SGHRS, CDR2 YFSETQ. V was shortened by 4 bases and J by 2 bases, with 9 bases between the two germline ends.

Regarding this clonotype: A junction end diverges from the germline sequence, so it may reflect a read error. V is TRBV7-9 and J is TRBJ2-7; D not certain. CDR3 size: 12 residues. Germline loops: CDR1 SEHNR, CDR2 FQNEAQ (reference sequence). The chain's CDR3 is CASSLGVYGQYF. CDR3 nucleotide sequence: TGTGCCAGCAGCTTAGGGGTCTACGGGCAGTACTTC.

This clonotype occurred many times. V gene TRBV28 combines with J gene TRBJ2-3, with TRBD2 matching 8 bases. The V gene's germline CDR1 is MDHEN and CDR2 SYDVKM. There are 16 residues in the CDR3. V shed 6 bases, J shed 7 bases, and the junction held 15 bases outside the gene matches. The CDR3 coding sequence is TGTGCCAGCAGGTCTCGACTAGCGCGATTTGTAAATACGCAGTATTTT. Its protein product is CASRSRLARFVNTQYF.

This clonotype was detected many times. The rearrangement uses TRBV28 and TRBJ2-5; D perhaps matches TRBD2 (5 bases). Germline CDR1 reads MDHEN; CDR2 reads SYDVKM. The CDR3 extends over 13 amino acids. Trimming stripped 5 bases from V and 5 bases from J, with 12 bases between. In DNA form, the CDR3 reads TGTGCCAGCAGTACCTGGGGAGAGGAGACCCAGTACTTC. Protein product: CASSTWGEETQYF.

The rearrangement joins TRBV7-9 to TRBJ2-1; TRBD1 might be the D (5 bases). There are 12 residues in the CDR3. CDR1 is SEHNR, CDR2 FQNEAQ, per germline (reference sequence). The V gene lost 5 bases and the J gene lost 9 bases, with 11 bases spanning the gap. CDR3 sequence (DNA): TGTGCCAGCAGCCCAGGGTTGGTTGAGCAGTTCTTC. Residues: CASSPGLVEQFF.

This clonotype was seen repeatedly, ten times or more. Since the CDR3 does not end with the conserved phenylalanine or tryptophan, this likely comes from a read error. The DNA is omitted, as the CDR3 cannot be located on it reliably, and the CDR3 follows TCRdb's listing. The chain uses TRBV30 and TRBJ2-5; the DNA was not used to check the table's D call, TRBD2. 8 amino acids form the CDR3, both terminal residues included. Germline-derived CDR1 and CDR2 are GTSNPN and SVGIG (reference sequence). Here the CDR3 reads CAWNSGRV.

This chain links TRBV6-1 with TRBJ2-5; 16 bases agree with TRBD2. The CDR3 runs to 18 residues. Germline loops: CDR1 MNHNS, CDR2 SASEGT. Trimming removed 7 bases from V and 0 bases from J; junction bases left unmatched: 8. The CDR3 DNA reads as TGTGCCAGCACTCCAGGGACTAGCGGGAGGGCCTACCAAGAGACCCAGTACTTC. Translating it yields CASTPGTSGRAYQETQYF.

V is TRBV3-1 and J is TRBJ1-4, with a weak D call TRBD1 (5 bases). The V gene's germline CDR1 is LGHDT and CDR2 YNNKEL (reference sequence). This CDR3 comprises 15 residues. Trimming pared 1 base from V and 7 bases from J, leaving 13 bases between. CDR3 sequence: CASSQVVGGIEKLFF. DNA of the CDR3: TGTGCCAGCAGCCAAGTAGTCGGGGGAATTGAAAAACTGTTTTTT.

This clonotype has more than one count but fewer than ten. This chain uses TRBV15 with TRBJ1-3; D not resolved. Germline V gene sequence: CDR1 LNHNV, CDR2 YYDKDF (reference sequence). V was pared by 1 base and J by 0 bases, with 4 bases between. The CDR3 consists of 14 residues. The CDR3 is CATSRAGSGNTIYF. The DNA of the CDR3 is TGTGCCACCAGCAGAGCCGGCTCTGGAAACACCATATATTTT.

This chain uses TRBV27 with TRBJ1-2; no clear D. V gave up 3 bases and J gave up 5 bases, with 10 bases separating them. Germline CDR1 is MNHEY and CDR2 is SMNVEV (reference sequence). CDR3 size: 13 residues. CDR3 loop: CASSFTSRYGYTF. The DNA for the CDR3 is TGTGCCAGCAGTTTTACAAGTAGATATGGCTACACCTTC.

The chain carries TRBV15 and TRBJ2-2, with TRBD2 matching 10 bases. With V trimmed by 2 bases and J by 7 bases, 1 base remained unmatched. There are 14 residues in the CDR3. Germline V gives CDR1 LNHNV, CDR2 YYDKDF (reference sequence). In DNA form, the CDR3 reads TGTGCCACCAGCAGACTAGCGGGAGACGGGGAGCTGTTTTTT. It translates to CATSRLAGDGELFF.

This clonotype was seen repeatedly, ten times or more. The chain is built from TRBV2 and TRBJ2-7; possible D gene TRBD1, 6 bases. The CDR3 covers 14 residues. Deletions cut 6 bases from V and 0 bases from J, with 12 bases between. Germline V gene lookup returns CDR1 SNHLY and CDR2 FYNNEI. Written as DNA, the CDR3 is TGTGCCAGCAGGGCCGACAGGAGCTCCTACGAGCAGTACTTC. As protein: CASRADRSSYEQYF.

The genes are TRBV6-1 and TRBJ1-5; no clear D gene. V shed 0 bases and J shed 0 bases, with 12 bases lying between them. CDR3 length: 17 residues. Germline CDR1 and CDR2: MNHNS and SASEGT. CDR3 protein: CASSEAYNFHSNQPQHF. CDR3 nucleotide sequence: TGTGCCAGCAGTGAAGCATACAACTTTCATAGCAATCAGCCCCAGCATTTT.

This clonotype was observed many times. V usage is TRBV5-1 and J usage is TRBJ2-1, with TRBD2 identical over 12 bases. Losses at the gene ends were 4 bases for V and 12 bases for J; bases not matched to a gene: 11. Germline V gene lookup returns CDR1 SGHRS and CDR2 YFSETQ. The length of the CDR3 is 15 residues. In nucleotides, the CDR3 is TGCGCCAGCAGCCCGGTCGCGACTAGCGGGAGAGGGCAGTTCTTC. Translating it yields CASSPVATSGRGQFF. Looking up the rest from reference TRBV5-1 and TRBJ2-1 gives the full variable domain: KAGVTQTPRYLIKTRGQQVTLSCSPISGHRSVSWYQQTPGQGLQFLFEYFSETQRNKGNFPGRFSGRQFSNSRSEMNVSTLELGDSALYLCASSPVATSGRGQFFGPGTRLTVL.

Many counts were recorded for this clonotype. The J gene is TRBJ2-1, the V gene TRBV2, with D perhaps matching TRBD1 or TRBD2 (6 bases each). Germline assignment: CDR1 SNHLY and CDR2 FYNNEI. V lost 8 bases, J lost 7 bases, and 24 bases lay in between. This CDR3 region has 16 residues. The chain's CDR3 is CASRDPRGRLTNEQFF. Written as DNA, the CDR3 is TGTGCCAGCCGAGATCCCCGGGGGCGCTTGACTAATGAGCAGTTCTTC. Based on the CDR3 plus reference TRBV2 and TRBJ2-1, the full variable domain is EPEVTQTPSHQVTQMGQEVILRCVPISNHLYFYWYRQILGQKVEFLVSFYNNEISEKSEIFDDQFSVERPDGSNFTLKIRSTKLEDSAMYFCASRDPRGRLTNEQFFGPGTRLTVL.

The table lists this clonotype with a few counts. The chain recombines TRBV3-1 with TRBJ2-5; 12 bases are a match to TRBD2. Germline CDR1 reads LGHDT; CDR2 reads YNNKEL (reference sequence). The junction had 5 bases not matched to a gene; V was cut back by 4 bases and J by 5 bases. The CDR3 sequence is 15 residues long. CDR3 coding DNA: TGTGCCAGCAGCCCTCGGACTAGCGGGAAGGAGACCCAGTACTTC. Amino acids: CASSPRTSGKETQYF.

This clonotype was found many times. The chain uses TRBV19 and TRBJ2-1; tentative D call: TRBD2 (9 bases). Germline-derived CDR1 and CDR2 are LNHDA and SQIVND (reference sequence). Trimming cost V 5 bases and J 9 bases, with 26 bases left between them. This CDR3 spans 17 amino acids. In nucleotides, the CDR3 is TGTGCCAGTAGTTTCCGACAGGGGACTAGCTTGGTCGGTGAGCAGTTCTTC. Amino acids: CASSFRQGTSLVGEQFF.

The CDR3 sequence is CAISDGVSGELFF. CDR3 sequence (DNA): TGTGCCATCAGCGACGGGGTTTCCGGGGAGCTGTTTTTT. This sequence joins TRBV10-3 and TRBJ2-2; D might be TRBD2 (5 bases). CDR3 length: 13 residues. Trimming stripped 6 bases from V and 6 bases from J, with 11 bases between. The germline CDR1 and CDR2 sequences are ENHRY and SYGVKD.

CDR3 bases: TGTGCCAGCAGTCCTATAGCGGGAGCGGAGCAGTTCTTC. Translation gives CASSPIAGAEQFF. The chain carries TRBV12-3 or TRBV12-4 and TRBJ2-1; 9 bases agree with TRBD2. The CDR3 is 13 residues long. The V and J ends lost 5 bases and 10 bases, in that order; junction bases with no gene match: 6.

A remark on this clonotype: Just one base apart from a much larger clone, this may be a read error. The chain's CDR3 is CASLMTSGAYEQFF. The CDR3 DNA sequence: TGTGCCAGTTTGATGACTAGCGGGGCCTACGAGCAGTTCTTC. V is TRBV2 and J is TRBJ2-1, with TRBD2 identical over 11 bases. The J segment lost 10 bases and the V segment lost 9 bases, leaving 11 bases of the junction unmatched. The germline V gene has CDR1 SNHLY and CDR2 FYNNEI. The CDR3 runs 14 residues.

Comments on this clonotype: With a much larger clone just one base away, this may be a read error. Here the CDR3 omits its conserved ending phenylalanine or tryptophan, so a read error is the likely source. The J gene is TRBJ2-3, the V gene TRBV29-1, with a tentative D call TRBD2 (6 bases). The CDR3 runs to 11 residues. V was trimmed by 5 bases and J by 4 bases, leaving 7 bases between them. The V gene's germline CDR1 is SQVTM and CDR2 ANQGSEA. CDR3 sequence reads: CSVTGADTQYS. In DNA, the CDR3 is TGCAGCGTTACGGGAGCAGATACGCAGTATTCT.

This clonotype was seen repeatedly, ten times or more. The V call is TRBV28, the J call TRBJ2-7; 7 positions match TRBD1. The ends lost 10 bases at V and 7 bases at J; junction bases unmatched: 16. From germline, CDR1 is MDHEN and CDR2 SYDVKM. CDR3 length: 14 residues. In DNA, the CDR3 is TGTGCCATCCCAACCTACAGGGGCTCGGGAGAGCAGTACTTC. It encodes CAIPTYRGSGEQYF.

The rearrangement joins TRBV30 to TRBJ2-2, with D maybe TRBD1 (6 bases). The CDR3 is made up of 18 amino acids. Germline CDR1 GTSNPN, CDR2 SVGIG (reference sequence). The V and J ends lost 1 base and 5 bases respectively, with 23 bases between them. CDR3 sequence: CAWSDPTWGPSLTGELFF. DNA of the CDR3: TGTGCCTGGAGTGACCCAACCTGGGGGCCGAGTCTTACCGGGGAGCTGTTTTTT.

This clonotype was observed a few times. The chain employs TRBV7-8 and TRBJ1-1, with 7 positions matching TRBD1. Germline assignment: CDR1 SGHVS and CDR2 FQNEAQ. The V segment lost 5 bases and the J segment 3 bases; nucleotides outside the gene matches: 12. The CDR3 has 16 residues. CDR3 coding DNA: TGTGCCAGCAGCCCGAAGACAGGGAAGAAGGACACTGAAGCTTTCTTT. It is translated as CASSPKTGKKDTEAFF.